The present TCR beta chain was sequenced within a study of T cell responses to AZD1222 COVID-19 vaccine. Study-level findings and limits: Reports indicate that nearly half of spike-specific TCRs are directed at unmutated variant regions. The donor cohort was predominantly white British with a female majority, and clonal diversity may have been underestimated. Seropositive AZD1222 recipients at baseline numbered only five to seven. Spike-spanning, vaccine-associated CD4 TCRs were dominant at 160-218 and 743-854.

A word on this clone: The antigen is unknown.

TCRdb keeps only in-frame clones here, not all; method: immunoSEQ multiplex PCR. The data hold about 130,000 clones, with roughly 90% observed a single time. The germline V gene encodes CDR1 SQVTM and CDR2 ANQGSEA. CDR3 length: 13 residues. Trimming stripped 4 bases from V and 4 bases from J, with 11 bases between. This chain connects TRBV29-1 to TRBJ1-3, with a tentative D call TRBD1 (5 bases). The material was peripheral blood, obtained on day 0 of AZD1222 vaccination. This TCR was sampled from an adult in good health. The CDR3 loop reads CSVAGTQGNTIYF. DNA of the CDR3: TGCAGCGTTGCCGGGACCCAAGGAAACACCATATATTTT.